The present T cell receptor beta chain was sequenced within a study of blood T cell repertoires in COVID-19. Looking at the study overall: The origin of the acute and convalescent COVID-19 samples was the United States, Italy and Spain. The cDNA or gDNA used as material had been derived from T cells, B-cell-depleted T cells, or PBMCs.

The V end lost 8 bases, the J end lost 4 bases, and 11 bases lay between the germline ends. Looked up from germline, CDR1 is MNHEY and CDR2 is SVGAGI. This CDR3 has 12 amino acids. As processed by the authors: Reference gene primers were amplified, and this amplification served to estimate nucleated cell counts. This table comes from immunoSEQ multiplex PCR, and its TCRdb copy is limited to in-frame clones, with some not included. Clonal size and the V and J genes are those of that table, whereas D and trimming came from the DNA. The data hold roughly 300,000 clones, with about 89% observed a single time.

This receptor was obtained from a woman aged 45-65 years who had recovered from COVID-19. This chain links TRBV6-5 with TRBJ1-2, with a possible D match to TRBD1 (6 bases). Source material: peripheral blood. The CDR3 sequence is CASAQGIYGYTF. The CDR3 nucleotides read TGTGCCAGCGCACAGGGAATCTATGGCTACACCTTC.